This T cell receptor beta chain was sequenced in a study of cytomegalovirus exposure and HLA in healthy donors. The CDR3 is 13 residues long. Trimming removed 2 bases from V and 6 bases from J, with 10 bases in between. Germline CDR1 MNHEY, CDR2 SVGAGI. Use of 60 Vbeta and 13 Jbeta primers characterized the PCR. The repertoire was sequenced with immunoSEQ multiplex PCR; TCRdb's copy has only in-frame clones and lacks some. The sample lists around 150,000 clones, 80% occurring once. Sequencing input: PBMCs. The chain couples TRBV6-5 to TRBJ1-1; no firm D call. This clonotype originated in a man aged 25-45 years in good health and CMV-seronegative. The CDR3 region is CASSYVEAAEAFF. The CDR3 coding sequence is TGTGCCAGCAGTTACGTAGAGGCGGCTGAAGCTTTCTTT.